The 23 T cell receptor beta chains presented below share a single source sample, sequenced in a study of blood T cell repertoires in COVID-19. Assay used: immunoSEQ multiplex PCR; TCRdb lists only in-frame clones, some missing. The data hold nearly 95,000 clones, with roughly 84% observed a single time. Sequencing used peripheral blood. These receptors came from an elderly woman with acute or convalescent COVID-19.

The chain uses TRBV7-9 and TRBJ2-7; D perhaps matches TRBD1 (6 bases). V lost 5 bases, J lost 3 bases, and 17 bases lay in between. The CDR3 is 15 residues long. CDR1 and CDR2 (germline): SEHNR, FQNEAQ (reference sequence). CDR3 residues: CASSRTTGLGYEQYF. DNA for the CDR3: TGTGCCAGCAGCCGGACCACAGGGTTGGGCTACGAGCAGTACTTC.

This clone has a single count. The chain links TRBV6-4 to TRBJ2-2; no firm D call. CDR3 length equals 12 residues. Germline CDR1 MRHNA, CDR2 SNTAGT. V was trimmed by 5 bases and J by 3 bases, leaving 4 bases between them. The CDR3 loop is CASSRDTGELFF. As DNA, the CDR3 is TGTGCCAGCAGTCGAGACACCGGGGAGCTGTTTTTT.

The genes are TRBV5-5 and TRBJ1-3; TRBD1 might be the D (6 bases). Germline CDR1 reads SGHKS; CDR2 reads YYEKEE (reference sequence). V lost 4 bases, J lost 4 bases, and 18 bases lay in between. This CDR3 has 16 residues. Written as DNA, the CDR3 is TGTGCCAGCAGCCTATTACTCCAGGGGACCGGAAACACCATATATTTT. It specifies CASSLLLQGTGNTIYF. The full variable domain, with the rest looked up from reference TRBV5-5 and TRBJ1-3, is DAGVTQSPTHLIKTRGQQVTLRCSPISGHKSVSWYQQVLGQGPQFIFQYYEKEERGRGNFPDRFSARQFPNYSSELNVNALLLGDSALYLCASSLLLQGTGNTIYFGEGSWLTVV.

The DNA of the CDR3 is TGTGCCAGCATCTCAGGGGGCACTAATGAAAAACTGTTTTTT. Translated: CASISGGTNEKLFF. The chain links TRBV6-6 to TRBJ1-4; TRBD1 matches at 8 bases. This CDR3 region has 14 residues. V gave up 7 bases and J gave up 2 bases; unmatched junction bases: 3. The V gene's germline CDR1 is MNHNY and CDR2 SVGAGI (reference sequence).

The chain carries TRBV9 and TRBJ2-5, with TRBD2 identical over 11 bases. Germline V gene lookup returns CDR1 SGDLS and CDR2 YYNGEE. The CDR3 totals 18 residues. The V and J ends lost 4 bases and 1 base, in that order; junction bases with no gene match: 12. The CDR3 DNA follows: TGTGCCAGCAGCCCCAAATACTCTAGCGGGAGGCCCCAAGAGACCCAGTACTTC. Protein: CASSPKYSSGRPQETQYF.

V is TRBV29-1 and J is TRBJ1-2; possibly TRBD1 for D (5 bases). CDR3 size: 13 residues. Germline CDR1 is SQVTM and CDR2 is ANQGSEA. Trimming left V 6 bases short and J 4 bases short, with 15 bases between. The CDR3 is CSVDTTGVYGYTF. The CDR3 DNA reads TGCAGCGTCGATACTACAGGTGTCTATGGCTACACCTTC. The full variable domain, its missing parts supplied by reference TRBV29-1 and TRBJ1-2, is SAVISQKPSRDICQRGTSLTIQCQVDSQVTMMFWYRQQPGQSLTLIATANQGSEATYESGFVIDKFPISRPNLTFSTLTVSNMSPEDSSIYLCSVDTTGVYGYTFGSGTRLTVV.

This clone was recorded only once. The J gene is TRBJ2-6, the V gene TRBV5-1; D not resolved. V gave up 0 bases and J gave up 1 base, with 5 bases separating them. Per germline, CDR1 SGHRS and CDR2 YFSETQ. This CDR3 has 15 amino acids. CDR3 protein: CASSLDGSGANVLTF. CDR3 coding DNA: TGCGCCAGCAGCTTGGACGGTTCTGGGGCCAACGTCCTGACTTTC.

The J gene is TRBJ2-2, the V gene TRBV18, with 8 bases lining up with TRBD1. V was clipped by 1 base and J by 4 bases; unmatched bases: 5. The CDR3 loop spans 16 amino acids. Germline V gives CDR1 KGHSH, CDR2 LQKENI. The CDR3 sequence is CASSPRTGSTTGELFF. The CDR3 bases are TGTGCCAGCTCACCACGGACAGGGTCGACCACCGGGGAGCTGTTTTTT.

The chain combines TRBV5-6 with TRBJ1-1, with D possibly matching TRBD1 (6 bases). CDR1 SGHDT and CDR2 YYEEEE come from the germline V gene. V dropped 4 bases and J dropped 4 bases, with 14 bases sitting between them. There are 14 residues in the CDR3. The CDR3 region is CASSAWGRRTEAFF. The DNA for the CDR3 is TGTGCCAGCAGCGCGTGGGGGCGCCGCACTGAAGCTTTCTTT.

The chain joins TRBV5-1 to TRBJ2-2; 7 nucleotides match TRBD1. The length of the CDR3 is 16 residues. The germline gives CDR1 SGHRS, CDR2 YFSETQ. V was clipped by 2 bases and J by 0 bases; unmatched bases: 4. The CDR3 sequence is CASSFRQGSNTGELFF. The CDR3 DNA reads as TGCGCCAGCAGCTTTCGACAGGGTTCGAACACCGGGGAGCTGTTTTTT.

The chain carries TRBV19 and TRBJ1-5; 7 nucleotides agree with TRBD1. Germline values: CDR1 LNHDA, CDR2 SQIVND (reference sequence). With V trimmed by 5 bases and J by 2 bases, 3 bases remained unmatched. The CDR3 extends over 14 amino acids. The CDR3 loop is CASSFGQGNQPQHF. In DNA form, the CDR3 reads TGTGCCAGTAGTTTCGGACAGGGCAATCAGCCCCAGCATTTT.

This clone was observed a few times. At one end, the junction sequence differs from germline, possibly due to a read error. The chain has TRBV11-2 and TRBJ1-3, with 8 bases lining up with TRBD1. This CDR3 has 15 amino acids. Germline V lookup: CDR1 SGHAT, CDR2 FQNNGV. CDR3 loop: CASSLEYGQGSTIYF. The DNA of the CDR3 is TGTGCCAGCAGCTTAGAATATGGACAGGGAAGCACCATATATTTT.

This clone was detected only once. This chain connects TRBV19 to TRBJ2-1, with 9 bases identical to TRBD1. Germline V lookup: CDR1 LNHDA, CDR2 SQIVND (reference sequence). The V and J ends lost 8 bases and 9 bases, in that order; junction bases with no gene match: 11. The CDR3 is 14 amino acids. The CDR3 DNA sequence: TGTGCCAGTGTTGGTGGACAGGGGTGGAGTGAGCAGTTCTTC. The encoded protein is CASVGGQGWSEQFF. Based on the CDR3 plus reference TRBV19 and TRBJ2-1, the full variable domain is DGGITQSPKYLFRKEGQNVTLSCEQNLNHDAMYWYRQDPGQGLRLIYYSQIVNDFQKGDIAEGYSVSREKKESFPLTVTSAQKNPTAFYLCASVGGQGWSEQFFGPGTRLTVL.

The V and J genes are TRBV5-6 and TRBJ1-6; TRBD1 aligns across 8 bases. CDR1 and CDR2 from the germline V gene are SGHDT and YYEEEE. The CDR3 runs 17 residues. V lost 1 base, J lost 7 bases, and 10 bases stayed unmatched. As DNA, the CDR3 is TGTGCCAGCAGCTTGAGTTCAGGGGGCGCGAAGAATTCACCCCTCCACTTT. Encoded protein: CASSLSSGGAKNSPLHF.

Note on this clone: The same CDR3 arises from other DNA sequences in this sample as well. The chain uses TRBV3-1 (or the pseudogene TRBV3-2) and TRBJ1-1; a possible D gene is TRBD1 (6 bases). Trimming left V 1 base short and J 10 bases short, with 13 bases between. CDR1 is LGHDT and CDR2 is YNNKEL in the germline V gene (reference sequence). This CDR3 has 13 residues. The CDR3 spells CASSQGTGMGAFF. In DNA, the CDR3 is TGTGCCAGCAGCCAAGGAACAGGGATGGGAGCTTTCTTT.

The chain links TRBV12-3 or TRBV12-4 to TRBJ1-2; D not resolved. This CDR3 is built from 12 residues. V dropped 6 bases and J dropped 7 bases, with 12 bases sitting between them. CDR3 sequence: CASSSSRFGYTF. The CDR3 nucleotides read TGTGCCAGCAGCTCTTCCCGTTTTGGCTACACCTTC.

V gene TRBV19 combines with J gene TRBJ2-1, with 13 bases aligning to TRBD2. The CDR3 runs to 16 residues. Germline trimming cut 3 bases from V and 5 bases from J; bases unmatched to any gene: 4. CDR1 is LNHDA, CDR2 SQIVND, per germline (reference sequence). CDR3 DNA sequence: TGTGCCAGTAGTATTCGCGGGACTAGCGGGAACAATGAGCAGTTCTTC. Protein: CASSIRGTSGNNEQFF.

The J gene is TRBJ2-7, the V gene TRBV6-2 or TRBV6-3, with TRBD1 matching 11 bases. V gave up 8 bases and J gave up 6 bases; unmatched junction bases: 9. There are 14 residues in the CDR3. Looked up from germline, CDR1 is MNHEY and CDR2 is SVGEGT. The CDR3 coding sequence is TGTGCCAGCGGTTCGAGGACAGGGGGCCTCGAGCAGTACTTC. This encodes CASGSRTGGLEQYF.

The chain employs TRBV19 and TRBJ2-7; 10 positions agree with TRBD1. The CDR3 loop spans 15 amino acids. In germline, CDR1 is LNHDA, CDR2 SQIVND (reference sequence). The trim removed 6 bases at V and 3 bases at J, leaving 8 bases unmatched. CDR3 DNA: TGTGCCAGTAGATACCGGGACAGGGGCATCTACGAGCAGTACTTC. Amino acids: CASRYRDRGIYEQYF.

The CDR3 DNA reads TGTGCCAGCAGTTTGCGGGCGACCTATGGTGGCTACACCTTC. Its translation: CASSLRATYGGYTF. J is TRBJ1-2 and V is TRBV28, with D unclear. The V gene lost 3 bases and the J gene lost 7 bases, with 15 bases spanning the gap. Looked up from germline, CDR1 is MDHEN and CDR2 is SYDVKM. The CDR3 runs 14 residues.

The rearrangement uses TRBV9 and TRBJ2-3; D is possibly TRBD1 (6 bases). The germline V and J ends were trimmed by 2 bases and 1 base, with 11 bases remaining between them. Germline CDR1 SGDLS, CDR2 YYNGEE. This CDR3 is built from 15 residues. CDR3 bases: TGTGCCAGCAGCGTGAGGACAGTGGGCACAGATACGCAGTATTTT. It specifies CASSVRTVGTDTQYF. Combining the CDR3 with reference TRBV9 and TRBJ2-3 gives the whole variable domain DSGVTQTPKHLITATGQRVTLRCSPRSGDLSVYWYQQSLDQGLQFLIQYYNGEERAKGNILERFSAQQFPDLHSELNLSSLELGDSALYFCASSVRTVGTDTQYFGPGTRLTVL.

The V gene is TRBV7-9, the J gene TRBJ1-1; TRBD1 agrees at 10 bases. The V and J ends lost 5 bases and 4 bases, in that order; junction bases with no gene match: 7. This CDR3 has 15 amino acids. Germline V lookup: CDR1 SEHNR, CDR2 FQNEAQ (reference sequence). CDR3 sequence (DNA): TGTGCCAGCAGCAAGCCCGGGACAGGGGCCACTGAAGCTTTCTTT. Protein: CASSKPGTGATEAFF. Based on the CDR3 plus reference TRBV7-9 and TRBJ1-1, the full variable domain is DTGVSQNPRHKITKRGQNVTFRCDPISEHNRLYWYRQTLGQGPEFLTYFQNEAQLEKSRLLSDRFSAERPKGSFSTLEIQRTEQGDSAMYLCASSKPGTGATEAFFGQGTRLTVV.

The V gene is TRBV2, the J gene TRBJ1-1, with D perhaps matching TRBD1 (5 bases). V was shortened by 4 bases and J by 0 bases, with 18 bases between the two germline ends. The CDR3 has 17 amino acids. The germline V gene has CDR1 SNHLY and CDR2 FYNNEI. The CDR3, as DNA: TGTGCCAGCAGTGTTGGGAGGGACTCATTTCTGAACACTGAAGCTTTCTTT. This translates into CASSVGRDSFLNTEAFF.